The T cell receptor beta chain under discussion was sequenced for a study of blood T cell repertoires in COVID-19. Methods used by the authors: Amplification of reference gene primers was used by the study to estimate nucleated cell counts. Measured with immunoSEQ multiplex PCR; TCRdb has only the in-frame clones, and not every one. V and J calls plus clone size are reproduced from that table; the DNA served to infer D and trimming. The sample has around 170,000 clones, 80% to 85% seen once. CDR3 length equals 15 residues. V was pared by 6 bases and J by 4 bases, with 6 bases of the junction left unmatched. The V gene's germline CDR1 is MNHEY and CDR2 SVGEGT.

This receptor was identified in a man aged 18 to 29 with active or convalescent COVID-19. V is TRBV6-2 or TRBV6-3 and J is TRBJ1-4; 9 bases align to TRBD1. Sequences were obtained from peripheral blood. CDR3 sequence reads: CASSRRQGDNEKLFF. The CDR3 DNA reads TGTGCCAGCAGCCGTCGACAGGGGGATAATGAAAAACTGTTTTTT.